This TCR beta chain is drawn from a study of metastatic and nonmetastatic thyroid tumors (dated by TCRdb to 2019 to 2021). Study-level background: Repertoires were compared across peripheral blood and tumor or nodule tissue samples from malignant and benign thyroid patients. On the study overall, not on this receptor specifically: In both blood and tumor samples, TCR beta diversity was reported to be significantly higher in malignant tumors than in benign nodules.

Receptor amplification or capture employed PCR. Sequencing relied on an Illumina HiSeq 4000. The TCR beta-chain CDR3 region of each patient was profiled by high-throughput sequencing. In the authors' own workflow: A classifier to discriminate distant-metastatic papillary thyroid cancer patients was built from CDR3 differences across clinicopathological groups. To measure repertoire diversity the researchers used the Shannon index, while the Morisita-Horn index served to gauge how similar the tumor and blood repertoires were. TCRdb's own reprocessing of the public reads used fastp at Q25 and MiXCR and kept productive beta chains. None of the V and J calls come from the authors' own analysis; TCRdb made them. The sample table records roughly 18,000 clones; under 30% of these occur just once. The ten biggest clones cover roughly 24% of the sample. Before undergoing thyroid surgery, none of the patients had been given any kind of treatment. Patient clinical samples collected from about 2011 to 2018 were retrospectively analysed using T-cell receptor beta sequencing.

This clone has ten or more counts. The clone's antigen remains unknown. No base-level quality is on record; no much larger clone is a single base apart. The sequence was collected from a male donor with papillary thyroid cancer or a benign thyroid nodule (not recorded which). Some clones in this sample may be carry-over from other donors' samples. The sequencing sample was made of tumor tissue.

The CDR3 has the sequence CASSPIKGNQPQHF. The base sequence is TGTGCCAGCTCACCAATTAAGGGCAATCAGCCCCAGCATTTT. Recombination joined TRBV18 with TRBJ1-5; the D gene is unclear. CDR1 and CDR2 were assigned from the germline V gene as KGHSH and LQKENI. Taken from cysteine to phenylalanine, the CDR3 has 14 residues. Kept here is only the CDR3 DNA, which spans 42 bases and is read in frame from base 1. V loses 2 bases, J loses 2 bases, and the germline ends lie 7 bases apart.